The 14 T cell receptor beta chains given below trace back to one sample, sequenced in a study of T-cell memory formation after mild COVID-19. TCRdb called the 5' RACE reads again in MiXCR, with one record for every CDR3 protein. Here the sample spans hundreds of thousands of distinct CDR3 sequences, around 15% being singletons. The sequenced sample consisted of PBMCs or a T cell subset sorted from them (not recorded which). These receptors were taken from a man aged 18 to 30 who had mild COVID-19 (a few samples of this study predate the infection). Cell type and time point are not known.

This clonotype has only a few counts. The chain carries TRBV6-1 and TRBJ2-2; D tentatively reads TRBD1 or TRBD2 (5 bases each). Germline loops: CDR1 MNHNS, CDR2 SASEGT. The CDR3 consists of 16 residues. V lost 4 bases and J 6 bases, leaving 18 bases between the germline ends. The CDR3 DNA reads TGTGCCAGCAGTGGGGGTGGGACCGTAGTACCCGGGGAGCTGTTTTTT. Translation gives CASSGGGTVVPGELFF.

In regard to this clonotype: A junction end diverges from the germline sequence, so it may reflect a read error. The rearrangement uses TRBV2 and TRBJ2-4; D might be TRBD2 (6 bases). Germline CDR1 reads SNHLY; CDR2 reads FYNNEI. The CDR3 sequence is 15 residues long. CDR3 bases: TGTGCCAGCAGTGAGGTGACGGGAGCCAGAAACATTCAGTACTTC. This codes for CASSEVTGARNIQYF.

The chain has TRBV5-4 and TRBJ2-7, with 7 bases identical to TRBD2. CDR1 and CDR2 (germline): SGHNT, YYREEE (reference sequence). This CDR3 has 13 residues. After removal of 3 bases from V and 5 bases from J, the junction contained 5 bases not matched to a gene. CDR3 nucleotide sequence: TGTGCCAGCAGCTGGGCCCGGGGGGACGAGCAGTACGTC. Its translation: CASSWARGDEQYV.

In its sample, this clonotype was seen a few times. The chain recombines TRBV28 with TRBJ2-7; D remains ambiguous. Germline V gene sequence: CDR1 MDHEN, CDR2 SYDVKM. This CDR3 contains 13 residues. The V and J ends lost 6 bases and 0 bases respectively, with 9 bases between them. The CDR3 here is CASRLSSSYEQYV. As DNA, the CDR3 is TGTGCCAGCAGGCTAAGCAGCTCCTACGAGCAGTACGTC.

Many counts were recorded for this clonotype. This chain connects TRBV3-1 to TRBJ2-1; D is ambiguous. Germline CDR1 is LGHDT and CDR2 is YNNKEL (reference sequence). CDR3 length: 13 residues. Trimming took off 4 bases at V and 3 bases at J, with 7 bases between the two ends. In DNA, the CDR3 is TGTGCCAGCAGCCCGCTGAGCTACAATGAGCAGTTCTTC. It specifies CASSPLSYNEQFF.

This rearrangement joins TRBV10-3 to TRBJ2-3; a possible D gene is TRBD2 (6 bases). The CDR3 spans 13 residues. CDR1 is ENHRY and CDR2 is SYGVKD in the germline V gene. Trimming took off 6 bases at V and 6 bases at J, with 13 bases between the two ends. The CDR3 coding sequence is TGTGCCATCAGCGGGCAGGAGGGTGATACGCAGTATTTT. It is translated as CAISGQEGDTQYF.

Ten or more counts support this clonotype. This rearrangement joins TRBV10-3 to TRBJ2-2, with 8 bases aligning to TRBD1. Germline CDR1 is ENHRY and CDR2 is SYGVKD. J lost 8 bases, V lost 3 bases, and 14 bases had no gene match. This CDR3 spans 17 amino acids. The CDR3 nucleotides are TGTGCCATCAGTGAATCCTGGCAGGGGGCGTTAGGTGGGGAGCTGTTTTTT. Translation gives CAISESWQGALGGELFF.

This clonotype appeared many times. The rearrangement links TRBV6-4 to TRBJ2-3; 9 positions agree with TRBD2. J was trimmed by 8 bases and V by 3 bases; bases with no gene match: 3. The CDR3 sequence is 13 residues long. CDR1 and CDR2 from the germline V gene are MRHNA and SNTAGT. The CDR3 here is CASSDKTSGTQYF. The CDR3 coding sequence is TGTGCCAGCAGTGATAAGACTAGCGGTACGCAGTATTTT.

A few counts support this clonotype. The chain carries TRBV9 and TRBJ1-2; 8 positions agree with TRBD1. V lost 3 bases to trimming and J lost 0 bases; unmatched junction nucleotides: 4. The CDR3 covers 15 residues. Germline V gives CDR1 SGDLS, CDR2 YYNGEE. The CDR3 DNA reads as TGTGCCAGCAGCGACCGGGACAGGACTAACTATGGCTACACCTTC. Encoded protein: CASSDRDRTNYGYTF.

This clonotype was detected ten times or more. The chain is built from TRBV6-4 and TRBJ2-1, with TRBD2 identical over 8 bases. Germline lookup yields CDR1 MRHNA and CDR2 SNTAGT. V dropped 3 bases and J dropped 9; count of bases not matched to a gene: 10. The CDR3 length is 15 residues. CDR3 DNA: TGTGCCAGCAGTGAAGATGTAGCGGGGTCGAGTGAGCAGTTCTTC. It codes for CASSEDVAGSSEQFF.

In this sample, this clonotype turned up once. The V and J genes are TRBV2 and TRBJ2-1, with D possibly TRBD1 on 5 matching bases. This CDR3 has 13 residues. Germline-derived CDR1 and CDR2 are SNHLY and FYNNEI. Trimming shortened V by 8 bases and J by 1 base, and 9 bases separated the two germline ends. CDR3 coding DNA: TGTGCCAGCGGGGCAGAATCCTACAATGAGCAGTTCTTC. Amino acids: CASGAESYNEQFF.

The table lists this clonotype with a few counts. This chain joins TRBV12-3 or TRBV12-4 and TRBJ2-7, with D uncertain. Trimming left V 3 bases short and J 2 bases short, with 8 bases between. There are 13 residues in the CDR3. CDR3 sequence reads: CASSFHRAYEQYF. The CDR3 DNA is TGTGCCAGCAGTTTCCACCGAGCCTACGAGCAGTACTTC.

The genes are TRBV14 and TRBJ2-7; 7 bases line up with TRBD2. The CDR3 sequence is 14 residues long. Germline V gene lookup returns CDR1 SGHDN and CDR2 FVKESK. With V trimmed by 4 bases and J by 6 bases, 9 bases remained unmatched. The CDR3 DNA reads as TGTGCCAGCAGCCCTGGGGGGGGATTCGGCGAGCAGTACTTC. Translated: CASSPGGGFGEQYF.

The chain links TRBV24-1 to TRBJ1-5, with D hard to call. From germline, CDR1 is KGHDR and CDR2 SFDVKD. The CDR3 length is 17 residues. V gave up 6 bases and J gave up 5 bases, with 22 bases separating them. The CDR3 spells CATSLKRFEIRDQPQHF. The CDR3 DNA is TGTGCCACCAGTCTTAAGCGGTTTGAAATACGGGATCAGCCCCAGCATTTT.